The rows below give T cell receptor beta chains drawn from one sample of a study of blood T cell repertoires in COVID-19. Measured with immunoSEQ multiplex PCR; TCRdb has only the in-frame clones, and not every one. Among approximately 120,000 clones, approximately 90% were seen once, and the ten largest hold 1.5%. The sample consisted of peripheral blood. These receptors came from a human donor in a cohort sampled during active COVID-19. The CDR3 runs from the conserved cysteine through the conserved F or W. A D gene is named only where the DNA matches it firmly. The listing skips clone size in some rows; elsewhere it reads once, few, many or a size class.

clone size	D gene	CDR3 length	V gene	J gene	CDR3 DNA	CDR3 protein
NA	NA	13	TRBV5-8	TRBJ1-1	TGTGCCAGCAGCTACGGACAGAACACTGAAGCTTTCTTT	CASSYGQNTEAFF
NA	NA	15	TRBV6-5	TRBJ2-1	TGTGCCAGCAGATTGACACGAAACTTTTACAATGAGCAGTTCTTC	CASRLTRNFYNEQFF
NA	NA	12	TRBV5-1	TRBJ2-3	TGCGCCAGCAGCTGGGCCACAGATACGCAGTATTTT	CASSWATDTQYF
NA	NA	15	TRBV5-5	TRBJ2-2	TGTGCCAGCAGCCCTCGAATAAGCTACACCGGGGAGCTGTTTTTT	CASSPRISYTGELFF
NA	TRBD1	16	TRBV5-1	TRBJ2-3	TGCGCCAGCAGCTTAGCCGGGACAGGGGGCACCGATACGCAGTATTTT	CASSLAGTGGTDTQYF
NA	TRBD2	14	TRBV7-6	TRBJ2-7	TGTGCCAGCAGTCCTCAGATAGGGACTATCGAGCAGTACTTC	CASSPQIGTIEQYF
NA	TRBD2	17	TRBV11-2	TRBJ2-5	TGTGCCAGCAGCTTAGGACTAGCGGGGGGGCGGGAGGAGACCCAGTACTTC	CASSLGLAGGREETQYF
NA	TRBD1	14	TRBV28	TRBJ1-2	TGTGCCAGTCACATCGCCGGGACAGGTGAGGGCTACACCTTC	CASHIAGTGEGYTF
NA	NA	14	TRBV7-6	TRBJ2-7	TGTGCCAGCAGCTTAGGAGTGGTTGGCTACGAGCAGTACTTC	CASSLGVVGYEQYF
NA	NA	15	TRBV5-6	TRBJ2-2	TGTGCCAGCAGCTCGGAACTAGTAGTCACCGGGGAGCTGTTTTTT	CASSSELVVTGELFF
NA	NA	14	TRBV6-5	TRBJ2-3	TGTGCCAGCAGCCCCTGGGGGCCCCCGGATACGCAGTATTTT	CASSPWGPPDTQYF
few	NA	15	TRBV5-1	TRBJ1-6	TGCGCCAGCAGCACCCAACGGGGGGGGTATTCACCCCTCCACTTT	CASSTQRGGYSPLHF